This TCR beta chain was found in a study of cytomegalovirus exposure and HLA in healthy donors. Study conclusions and caveats: Listed as cytomegalovirus-associated were over 150 TCR beta chains. Presence/absence results assume similar sequencing depth per donor, which may not hold.

Primers for the PCR totalled 60 Vbeta and 13 Jbeta. Data came from immunoSEQ multiplex PCR; TCRdb stores just in-frame clones and leaves some out. Of more than 150,000 clones listed, roughly 87% are singletons. The junction had 20 bases not matched to a gene; V was cut back by 3 bases and J by 7 bases. Looked up from germline, CDR1 is SGHTA and CDR2 is FQGNSA. There are 18 residues in the CDR3. This clone appeared once. The antigen remains unidentified. The V call is TRBV7-2, the J call TRBJ2-5, with TRBD2 matching over 7 bases. The sample comprised PBMCs. The source of this sequence is a girl less than two years old in good health and CMV-seronegative. In DNA form, the CDR3 reads TGTGCCAGCAGCTTGAGGCTCACCGGGACGGGGGGTATTGTGACCCAGTACTTC. This codes for CASSLRLTGTGGIVTQYF.